This T cell receptor (beta chain) was observed in a study of cytomegalovirus exposure and HLA in healthy donors. PCR involved 60 Vbeta and 13 Jbeta primers. Sequencing was performed with immunoSEQ multiplex PCR; in TCRdb, only in-frame clones are kept and a portion is missing. Among approximately 89,000 clones, 85% were seen once, and the ten largest hold less than 8%. The trim removed 1 base at V and 6 bases at J, leaving 5 bases unmatched. The germline V gene has CDR1 SEHNR and CDR2 FQNEAQ (reference sequence). CDR3 length equals 14 residues. The sequencing input was PBMCs. The receptor comes from a man aged 35-49 years in good health and CMV-seropositive. The chain joins TRBV7-9 to TRBJ2-5, with TRBD1 matching over 7 bases. CDR3 coding DNA: TGTGCCAGCAGCTTAGAGAACAGGGGTCAGACCCAGTACTTC. Protein: CASSLENRGQTQYF. Full variable domain (rest looked up from reference TRBV7-9 and TRBJ2-5): DTGVSQNPRHKITKRGQNVTFRCDPISEHNRLYWYRQTLGQGPEFLTYFQNEAQLEKSRLLSDRFSAERPKGSFSTLEIQRTEQGDSAMYLCASSLENRGQTQYFGPGTRLLVL.